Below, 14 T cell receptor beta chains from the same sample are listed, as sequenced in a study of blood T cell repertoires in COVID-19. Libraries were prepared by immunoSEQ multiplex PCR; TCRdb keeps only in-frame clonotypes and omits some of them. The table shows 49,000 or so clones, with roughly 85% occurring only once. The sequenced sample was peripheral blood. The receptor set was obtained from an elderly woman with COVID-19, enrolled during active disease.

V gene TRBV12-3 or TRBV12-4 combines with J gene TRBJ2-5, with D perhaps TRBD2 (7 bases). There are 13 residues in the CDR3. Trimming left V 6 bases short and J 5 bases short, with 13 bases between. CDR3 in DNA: TGTGCCAGCAGCTACGGGGGGCTTGAGACCCAGTACTTC. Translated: CASSYGGLETQYF.

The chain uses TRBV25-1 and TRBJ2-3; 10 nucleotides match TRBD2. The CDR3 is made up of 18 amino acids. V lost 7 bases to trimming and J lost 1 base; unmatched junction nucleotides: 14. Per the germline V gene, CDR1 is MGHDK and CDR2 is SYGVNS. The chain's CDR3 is CASTPLAGVRLRTDTQYF. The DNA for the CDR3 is TGTGCCAGCACCCCGCTAGCGGGAGTGAGGTTACGCACAGATACGCAGTATTTT.

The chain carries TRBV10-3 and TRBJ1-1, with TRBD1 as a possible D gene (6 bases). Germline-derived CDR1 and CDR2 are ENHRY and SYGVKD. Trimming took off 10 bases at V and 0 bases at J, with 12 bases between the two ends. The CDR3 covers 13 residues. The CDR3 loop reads CATEDSMNTEAFF. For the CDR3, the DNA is TGTGCCACCGAGGACAGTATGAACACTGAAGCTTTCTTT.

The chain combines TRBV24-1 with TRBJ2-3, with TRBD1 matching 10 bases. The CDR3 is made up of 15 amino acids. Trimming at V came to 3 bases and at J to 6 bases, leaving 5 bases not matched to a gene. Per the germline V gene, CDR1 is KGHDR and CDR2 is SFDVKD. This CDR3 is CATSDLRQGADTQYF. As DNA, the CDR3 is TGTGCCACCAGTGATCTACGACAGGGGGCGGATACGCAGTATTTT.

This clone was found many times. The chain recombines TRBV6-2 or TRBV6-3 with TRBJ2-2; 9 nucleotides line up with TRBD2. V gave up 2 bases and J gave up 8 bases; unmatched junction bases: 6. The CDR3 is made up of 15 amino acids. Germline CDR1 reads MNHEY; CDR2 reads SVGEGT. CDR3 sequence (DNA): TGTGCCAGCAGTTACCTCCCGCTAGCGGGGGGGGAGCTGTTTTTT. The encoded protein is CASSYLPLAGGELFF.

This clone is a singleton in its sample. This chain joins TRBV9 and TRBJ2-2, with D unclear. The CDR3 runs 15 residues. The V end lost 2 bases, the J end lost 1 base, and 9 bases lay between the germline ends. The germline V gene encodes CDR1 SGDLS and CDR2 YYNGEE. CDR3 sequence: CASSVEDLNTGELFF. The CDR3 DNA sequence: TGTGCCAGCAGCGTTGAAGACTTGAACACCGGGGAGCTGTTTTTT.

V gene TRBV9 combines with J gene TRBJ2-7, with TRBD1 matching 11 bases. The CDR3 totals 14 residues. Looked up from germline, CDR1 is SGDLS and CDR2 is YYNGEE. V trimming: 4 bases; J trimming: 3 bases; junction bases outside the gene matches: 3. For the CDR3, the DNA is TGTGCCAGCAGCATGGGACAGGGGGACTACGAGCAGTACTTC. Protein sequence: CASSMGQGDYEQYF.

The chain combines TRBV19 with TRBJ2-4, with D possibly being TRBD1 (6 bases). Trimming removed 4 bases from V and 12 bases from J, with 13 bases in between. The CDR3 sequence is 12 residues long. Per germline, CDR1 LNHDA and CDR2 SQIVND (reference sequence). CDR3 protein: CASSSREGGQYF. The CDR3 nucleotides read TGTGCCAGTAGTAGCCGGGAAGGGGGTCAGTACTTC.

The CDR3 DNA sequence: TGTGCCAGCAGCGTCCAGGCGGGACAGGCCGATGAGCAGTTCTTC. Its translation is CASSVQAGQADEQFF. J is TRBJ2-1 and V is TRBV11-1, with 8 bases aligning to TRBD1. This CDR3 spans 15 amino acids. The germline V gene encodes CDR1 SGHAT and CDR2 FQDESV (reference sequence). J lost 8 bases, V lost 5 bases, and 11 bases had no gene match. Using reference TRBV11-1 and TRBJ2-1 for the parts outside the CDR3, the full variable domain is EAEVAQSPRYKITEKSQAVAFWCDPISGHATLYWYRQILGQGPELLVQFQDESVVDDSQLPKDRFSAERLKGVDSTLKIQPAELGDSAMYLCASSVQAGQADEQFFGPGTRLTVL.

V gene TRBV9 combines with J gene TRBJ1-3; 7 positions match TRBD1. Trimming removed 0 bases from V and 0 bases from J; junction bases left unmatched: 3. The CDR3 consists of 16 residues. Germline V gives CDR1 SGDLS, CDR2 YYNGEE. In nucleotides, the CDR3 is TGTGCCAGCAGCGTAGGAGGACAGGCCTCTGGAAACACCATATATTTT. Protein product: CASSVGGQASGNTIYF.

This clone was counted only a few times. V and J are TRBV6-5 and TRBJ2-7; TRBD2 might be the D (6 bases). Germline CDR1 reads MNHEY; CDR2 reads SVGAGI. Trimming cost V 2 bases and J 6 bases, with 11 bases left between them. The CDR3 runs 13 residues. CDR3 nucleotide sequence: TGTGCCAGCAGTTACAGCGGAGCGGGCGAGCAGTACTTC. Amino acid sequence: CASSYSGAGEQYF.

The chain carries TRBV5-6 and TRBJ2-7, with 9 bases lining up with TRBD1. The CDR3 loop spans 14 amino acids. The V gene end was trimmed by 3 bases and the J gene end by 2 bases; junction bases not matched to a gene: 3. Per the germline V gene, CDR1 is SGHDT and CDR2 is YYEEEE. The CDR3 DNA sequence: TGTGCCAGCAGCTGGGGACAGGGTGCCTACGAGCAGTACTTC. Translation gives CASSWGQGAYEQYF.

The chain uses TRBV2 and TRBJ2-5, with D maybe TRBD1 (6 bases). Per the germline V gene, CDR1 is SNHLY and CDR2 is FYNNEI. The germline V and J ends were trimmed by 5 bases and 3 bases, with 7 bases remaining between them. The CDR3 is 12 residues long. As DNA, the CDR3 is TGTGCCAGCAGTCGGACAGAAGAGACCCAGTACTTC. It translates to CASSRTEETQYF.

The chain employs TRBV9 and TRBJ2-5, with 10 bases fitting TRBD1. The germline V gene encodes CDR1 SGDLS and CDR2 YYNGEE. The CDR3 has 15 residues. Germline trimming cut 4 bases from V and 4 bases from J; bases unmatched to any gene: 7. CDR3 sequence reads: CASSPRQGAGETQYF. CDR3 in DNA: TGTGCCAGCAGCCCCCGACAGGGGGCCGGAGAGACCCAGTACTTC.